The sequence of this T cell receptor beta chain was determined in a study of radiation and T cells in renal cell carcinoma. Overall study context: Nephrectomy followed 15 Gy stereotactic body radiation by 4 weeks.

Time point in this sample: baseline pretreatment blood. Described treatment: 15 Gy SBRT to primary tumor, nephrectomy 4 weeks later. On this clone: Its antigen is not known.

V was clipped by 1 base and J by 2 bases, with 3 bases between them. CDR3 length: 12 amino acids. Germline CDR1 reads SGHRS; CDR2 reads YFSETQ. General observations from the study: No pretreatment tumor biopsies were available for baseline clonotypes.

Assay used: immunoSEQ multiplex PCR; TCRdb lists only in-frame clones, some missing. The sample lists 100,000 or so clones, approximately 86% occurring once. The J gene is TRBJ2-5, the V gene TRBV5-1; D gene ambiguous. The sequences come from blood, collected from a patient whose treatment included radiotherapy and nephrectomy. This sequence originates from a man aged 45-65 years with renal cell carcinoma. The CDR3 sequence: CASSLSQETQYF. As DNA, the CDR3 is TGCGCCAGCAGCTTGTCGCAAGAGACCCAGTACTTC.